The source of this T cell receptor (beta chain) is a study of cytomegalovirus exposure and HLA in healthy donors. Broader study findings: A few of the chains that were CMV-associated were confirmed in vitro to be specific for CMV antigens. Most TCRs appeared rarely, but some public TCRs recurred in many donors.

The PCR employed 60 Vbeta primers together with 13 Jbeta primers. TCRdb's copy holds only in-frame clones and misses some; the assay was immunoSEQ multiplex PCR. Its listing shows some 110,000 clones. All donors participated as healthy donors of bone marrow. As regards this clone: Antigen unknown.

V lost 4 bases, J lost 7 bases, and 4 bases stayed unmatched. This CDR3 is 13 amino acids long. Germline CDR1 and CDR2: MNHNY and SVGAGI (reference sequence). The sequenced sample was PBMCs. The rearrangement joins TRBV6-6 to TRBJ1-5; TRBD1 agrees at 7 bases. This sequence originates from a man aged 35 to 55 in good health and CMV-seropositive. The CDR3 loop reads CASSSQGGQPQHF. DNA of the CDR3: TGTGCCAGCAGTTCCCAGGGGGGCCAGCCCCAGCATTTT.